This passage covers 17 T cell receptor beta chains from one sample sequenced in a study of monozygotic twins with inflammatory bowel disease. With the 5' RACE reads reprocessed, TCRdb shows one record per CDR3 protein and no DNA. This repertoire includes around 410,000 distinct CDR3 sequences. The sample taken for sequencing was blood. The receptors stem from a human donor with ulcerative colitis or Crohn's disease, or a healthy co-twin of an affected twin (not recorded which).

This chain uses TRBV5-1 with TRBJ1-5. This CDR3 spans 14 amino acids. Looked up from germline, CDR1 is SGHRS and CDR2 is YFSETQ. The chain's CDR3 is CASSLDGPNQPQHF. The variable domain in full, with the rest retrieved from reference TRBV5-1 and TRBJ1-5, is KAGVTQTPRYLIKTRGQQVTLSCSPISGHRSVSWYQQTPGQGLQFLFEYFSETQRNKGNFPGRFSGRQFSNSRSEMNVSTLELGDSALYLCASSLDGPNQPQHFGDGTRLSIL.

This chain uses TRBV7-6 with TRBJ2-5; the TCRdb call, TRBD1, lacks DNA for checking. The CDR3 has 16 amino acids. Germline CDR1 reads SGHVS; CDR2 reads FNYEAQ. CDR3: CASSSPGVGRQETQYF.

This sequence joins TRBV6-1 and TRBJ1-4; TCRdb picks TRBD1, but there is no DNA to check that call. The CDR3 runs 15 residues. Germline loops: CDR1 MNHNS, CDR2 SASEGT. CDR3 loop: CASSTHRRRNEKLFF.

The chain has TRBV4-1 and TRBJ1-1; TCRdb picks TRBD1, but there is no DNA to check that call. There are 15 residues in the CDR3. Germline V gene lookup returns CDR1 MGHRA and CDR2 YSYEKL. Here the CDR3 reads CASSPLGRVYTEAFF.

The chain recombines TRBV4-2 with TRBJ2-1; TCRdb indicates TRBD2, and absent DNA this call remains unverified. Germline loops: CDR1 LGHNA, CDR2 YNFKEQ. The CDR3 runs 17 residues. CDR3 loop: CASSWGGTSAPYNEQFF.

The CDR3 is CASSFSAGGRTQETQYF. The genes are TRBV7-3 and TRBJ2-5; the TRBD2 assignment by TCRdb is unverifiable without DNA. The CDR3 length is 17 residues. The germline CDR1 and CDR2 sequences are SGHTA and FQGTGA.

The CDR3 sequence: CASSITQGGSYNEQFF. The chain joins TRBV19 to TRBJ2-1; TCRdb lists TRBD1, though no DNA is available to test this call. The CDR3 totals 16 residues. The germline CDR1 and CDR2 sequences are LNHDA and SQIVND (reference sequence).

The chain uses TRBV5-1 and TRBJ2-3; TCRdb's D gene call, TRBD2, goes unchecked for lack of DNA. CDR1 is SGHRS, CDR2 YFSETQ, per germline. The CDR3 contains 15 residues. CDR3 in amino acids: CASSSGLAYTDTQYF.

The chain links TRBV7-2 to TRBJ2-7; as DNA is missing, the TRBD2 call by TCRdb cannot be tested. CDR3 length: 15 residues. Germline loops: CDR1 SGHTA, CDR2 FQGNSA. The CDR3 sequence is CASSSPSGLSAEQYF.

This sequence joins TRBV19 and TRBJ2-2; without DNA, the TCRdb call of TRBD2 cannot be checked. The CDR3 loop spans 13 amino acids. Germline loops: CDR1 LNHDA, CDR2 SQIVND (reference sequence). The CDR3 region is CASSKGNTGELFF.

The rearrangement joins TRBV30 to TRBJ2-1; the D call of TRBD2 rests on TCRdb alone, since no DNA is present to check it. The CDR3 runs to 14 residues. Looked up from germline, CDR1 is GTSNPN and CDR2 is SVGIG (reference sequence). This CDR3 is CAWSVGGGYNEQFF.

The chain combines TRBV12-3 or TRBV12-4 with TRBJ2-1; checking the TCRdb D call of TRBD1 is not possible without DNA. The length of the CDR3 is 16 residues. The CDR3 protein is CASSLPRGSSYNEQFF.

The J gene is TRBJ2-5, the V gene TRBV15; TCRdb's D gene call, TRBD2, goes unchecked for lack of DNA. The CDR3 extends over 15 amino acids. CDR1 is LNHNV and CDR2 is YYDKDF in the germline V gene (reference sequence). CDR3: CATSRAGGARETQYF.

This chain links TRBV28 with TRBJ1-2; TCRdb reports TRBD1, a call that lacks DNA to check it against. Germline V gives CDR1 MDHEN, CDR2 SYDVKM. The CDR3 runs 17 residues. The CDR3 region is CASSSLATGVFRYGYTF.

The chain couples TRBV28 to TRBJ1-2. Germline CDR1 is MDHEN and CDR2 is SYDVKM. The CDR3 spans 14 residues. The CDR3 is CASSLAGTNYGYTF.

The J gene is TRBJ2-1, the V gene TRBV27; TCRdb outputs TRBD2, but without DNA this stays unchecked. The CDR3 sequence is 15 residues long. Germline CDR1 MNHEY, CDR2 SMNVEV (reference sequence). The CDR3 is CASTTGGGPYNEQFF.

The chain has TRBV29-1 and TRBJ1-1. The CDR3 covers 13 residues. The germline V gene has CDR1 SQVTM and CDR2 ANQGSEA. CDR3 region: CSVEVGQGSSAFF.